This T cell receptor beta chain was sequenced during a study of cytomegalovirus exposure and HLA in healthy donors. PCR employed 60 Vbeta and 13 Jbeta primers. Clones were sequenced by immunoSEQ multiplex PCR, and TCRdb holds only the in-frame ones, with some missing. The sample carries 200,000 or so clones, around 85% recorded once. With regard to this clone: Antigen unknown.

This CDR3 is 16 amino acids long. J gave up 0 bases and V 2 bases, and 2 bases lay outside the gene matches. Germline V lookup: CDR1 KGHSH, CDR2 LQKENI. Study conclusions and caveats: Several V segments, TRBV6-2 and TRBV6-3 among them, could not be told apart and were dropped. In a later analysis, TCR beta V- and J-gene trimming was associated with a missense DCLRE1C variant. The study reported that TCR beta sequences accurately predicted HLA-A and HLA-B alleles in most subjects.

The chain is built from TRBV18 and TRBJ1-5; 9 bases fit TRBD1. The source of this sequence is a human donor in good health. Sample: PBMCs. DNA of the CDR3: TGTGCCAGCTCACCAGCGGACAGGGGTAGCAATCAGCCCCAGCATTTT. Translating gives CASSPADRGSNQPQHF.